A single sample gave rise to the 12 T cell receptor beta chains below, sequenced in a study of neoadjuvant anti-PD-1 for oral cavity cancer. Only in-frame clones appear in the TCRdb table, and some are missing; sequencing was by immunoSEQ multiplex PCR. In the table there are fewer than 8,000 clones, roughly 60% of which are singletons. The time point here: after neoadjuvant nivolumab, at surgical resection. Sequenced material: PBMCs, taken after nivolumab (anti-PD-1) treatment. These receptors were taken from a person between 40 and 85 years old with oral cavity squamous cell carcinoma.

The chain couples TRBV14 to TRBJ1-1; unclear D gene. CDR1 is SGHDN, CDR2 FVKESK, per germline. This CDR3 is built from 13 residues. Trimming pared 4 bases from V and 1 base from J, leaving 7 bases between. The CDR3 loop reads CASSRTPNTEAFF. The CDR3 coding sequence is TGTGCCAGCAGCCGAACACCGAACACTGAAGCTTTCTTT. The entire variable domain, with the rest obtained from reference TRBV14 and TRBJ1-1, is as follows: EAGVTQFPSHSVIEKGQTVTLRCDPISGHDNLYWYRRVMGKEIKFLLHFVKESKQDESGMPNNRFLAERTGGTYSTLKVQPAELEDSGVYFCASSRTPNTEAFFGQGTRLTVV.

The chain recombines TRBV5-1 with TRBJ2-7, with 10 bases matching TRBD2. The CDR3 consists of 16 residues. The V segment lost 0 bases and the J segment 3 bases; nucleotides outside the gene matches: 6. Germline assignment: CDR1 SGHRS and CDR2 YFSETQ. CDR3 protein: CASSLVASGGYYEQYF. The CDR3 DNA reads as TGCGCCAGCAGCTTGGTGGCTAGCGGGGGCTACTACGAGCAGTACTTC.

The chain combines TRBV4-1 with TRBJ2-1; D remains unclear. CDR3 length: 14 residues. The V and J ends lost 3 bases and 4 bases respectively, with 10 bases between them. Germline V gene sequence: CDR1 MGHRA, CDR2 YSYEKL. The CDR3 spells CASSHHRAYNEQFF. For the CDR3, the DNA is TGCGCCAGCAGCCACCACCGGGCATACAATGAGCAGTTCTTC.

The rearrangement uses TRBV19 and TRBJ2-1, with 14 bases that match TRBD2. This CDR3 spans 15 amino acids. Trimming at V came to 4 bases and at J to 8 bases, leaving 4 bases not matched to a gene. The germline CDR1 and CDR2 sequences are LNHDA and SQIVND (reference sequence). The CDR3: CASSTGLAGADEQFF. The CDR3 DNA follows: TGTGCCAGTAGTACGGGACTAGCGGGGGCAGATGAGCAGTTCTTC.

The V gene is TRBV7-3, the J gene TRBJ1-1; D ambiguous. The CDR3 is made up of 12 amino acids. The V end lost 4 bases, the J end lost 1 base, and 4 bases lay between the germline ends. The germline V gene encodes CDR1 SGHTA and CDR2 FQGTGA. CDR3 loop: CASSSTNTEAFF. Here the CDR3 DNA reads TGTGCCAGCAGCTCCACGAACACTGAAGCTTTCTTT. Variable domain in full (rest from reference TRBV7-3 and TRBJ1-1): GAGVSQTPSNKVTEKGKYVELRCDPISGHTALYWYRQSLGQGPEFLIYFQGTGAADDSGLPNDRFFAVRPEGSVSTLKIQRTERGDSAVYLCASSSTNTEAFFGQGTRLTVV.

This clone was detected only a few times. The chain employs TRBV6-5 and TRBJ1-1; 7 bases are a match to TRBD1. The CDR3 consists of 15 residues. Germline-derived CDR1 and CDR2 are MNHEY and SVGAGI. J lost 4 bases, V lost 2 bases, and 7 bases had no gene match. The CDR3 sequence is CASSYHRGGITEAFF. For the CDR3, the DNA is TGTGCCAGCAGTTACCACAGGGGAGGGATCACTGAAGCTTTCTTT.

The chain couples TRBV9 to TRBJ1-4, with TRBD1 as a possible D gene (6 bases). The V and J ends lost 3 bases and 4 bases respectively, with 13 bases between them. Germline V gene data show CDR1 as SGDLS and CDR2 as YYNGEE. The CDR3 contains 15 residues. The DNA for the CDR3 is TGTGCCAGCAGCGACACGACAGGATTTAATGAAAAACTGTTTTTT. Amino acid sequence: CASSDTTGFNEKLFF. The full variable domain, with the rest looked up from reference TRBV9 and TRBJ1-4, is DSGVTQTPKHLITATGQRVTLRCSPRSGDLSVYWYQQSLDQGLQFLIQYYNGEERAKGNILERFSAQQFPDLHSELNLSSLELGDSALYFCASSDTTGFNEKLFFGSGTQLSVL.

The chain carries TRBV2 and TRBJ1-2; 9 nucleotides match TRBD1. The trim removed 3 bases at V and 7 bases at J, leaving 9 bases unmatched. CDR3 size: 15 residues. The germline gives CDR1 SNHLY, CDR2 FYNNEI. The CDR3 loop reads CASSDLGQGTGGYTF. As DNA, the CDR3 is TGTGCCAGCAGTGACTTGGGACAGGGAACGGGTGGCTACACCTTC. Drawing the rest from reference TRBV2 and TRBJ1-2, the complete variable domain is EPEVTQTPSHQVTQMGQEVILRCVPISNHLYFYWYRQILGQKVEFLVSFYNNEISEKSEIFDDQFSVERPDGSNFTLKIRSTKLEDSAMYFCASSDLGQGTGGYTFGSGTRLTVV.

The genes are TRBV6-6 and TRBJ2-7, with no clear D. Germline V gene data show CDR1 as MNHNY and CDR2 as SVGAGI (reference sequence). Trimming pared 2 bases from V and 4 bases from J, leaving 12 bases between. The CDR3 contains 14 residues. The CDR3 bases are TGTGCCAGCAGTTACGGGCGGAAACCTTACGAGCAGTACTTC. This codes for CASSYGRKPYEQYF.

This clone was counted between two and nine times. This chain connects TRBV18 to TRBJ1-1; a possible D gene is TRBD1 (5 bases). CDR3 length equals 17 residues. The germline V gene encodes CDR1 KGHSH and CDR2 LQKENI. V lost 3 bases and J 0 bases, leaving 17 bases between the germline ends. CDR3 in amino acids: CASSPAATQALNTEAFF. The CDR3 DNA follows: TGTGCCAGCTCACCCGCCGCCACACAGGCTTTGAACACTGAAGCTTTCTTT. Complete variable domain (other parts from reference TRBV18 and TRBJ1-1): NAGVMQNPRHLVRRRGQEARLRCSPMKGHSHVYWYRQLPEEGLKFMVYLQKENIIDESGMPKERFSAEFPKEGPSILRIQQVVRGDSAAYFCASSPAATQALNTEAFFGQGTRLTVV.

J is TRBJ2-1 and V is TRBV4-1; D is unclear. V was shortened by 2 bases and J by 0 bases, with 14 bases between the two germline ends. Germline loops: CDR1 MGHRA, CDR2 YSYEKL. The CDR3 is 17 residues long. The chain's CDR3 is CASSQRKATSSYNEQFF. The CDR3 region has the DNA TGCGCCAGCAGCCAACGTAAAGCCACGAGCTCCTACAATGAGCAGTTCTTC.

The chain uses TRBV11-3 and TRBJ2-7, with 7 bases fitting TRBD2. V lost 5 bases and J lost 3; bases outside the gene matches: 7. Germline V gene sequence: CDR1 SGHNT, CDR2 YENEEA. The CDR3 has 14 residues. The CDR3 sequence is CASSPGGNSYEQYF. DNA for the CDR3: TGTGCCAGCAGCCCCGGGGGGAACAGCTACGAGCAGTACTTC.